The T cell receptor beta chain under discussion was sequenced for a study of T cells after yellow fever vaccination. This clonotype was recorded once. Its target is not known. The V and J ends lost 5 bases and 5 bases respectively, with 15 bases between them. CDR1 is SGHAT and CDR2 is FQNNGV in the germline V gene. The CDR3 consists of 14 residues. Synthesis of TCR cDNA relied on 5'RACE template switching, which attached a universal primer site and UMIs. Using its own MiXCR run on the 5' RACE reads, TCRdb lists one record per CDR3 protein. This sample yields about 550,000 distinct CDR3 sequences, of which about a fifth are seen a single time; roughly an eighth belongs to the top ten. General study results and limits: In post-booster samples, most primary-vaccination clones reappeared (about 96% CD4, roughly 89% CD8). Sorted repertoires could include abundant contaminating clonotypes from bulk cells.

J is TRBJ2-5 and V is TRBV11-2; the D gene could be TRBD1 or TRBD2 (6 bases each). This TCR was recovered from a man aged 25-45 years who received the YFV17D yellow fever vaccine. Sample: PBMCs, taken 15 days after the yellow fever booster vaccination. CDR3: CASSTQVGGETQYF. The CDR3, as DNA: TGTGCCAGCAGCACTCAAGTAGGGGGGGAGACCCAGTACTTC.